A single T cell receptor beta chain is shown here with its context. In the original analysis: Reference gene primers were amplified, and this amplification served to estimate nucleated cell counts. Libraries were prepared by immunoSEQ multiplex PCR; TCRdb keeps only in-frame clonotypes and omits some of them. V, J and clone size are taken as reported in that table, and D and trimming were inferred from the DNA itself. The table lists roughly 150,000 clones, roughly 85% of them singletons, with roughly 1.9% in the top ten. This entry is derived from a study of blood T cell repertoires in COVID-19. Across the whole study: Specimens from acute and convalescent COVID-19 originated in the United States, Italy and Spain. Sources were T cells, B-cell-depleted T cells, or PBMCs; the material itself was cDNA or gDNA.

CDR3 length: 15 residues. Germline V gene lookup returns CDR1 SGHAT and CDR2 FQNNGV. Trimming took 5 bases from V and 9 from J, leaving 20 bases between them. The chain employs TRBV11-2 and TRBJ2-1; no clear D. This TCR was sampled from a woman of 80 years or more with acute or convalescent COVID-19. Material: peripheral blood. The DNA for the CDR3 is TGTGCCAGCAGCCGTCTGGTGGGCGCGCCGGCTGAGCAGTTCTTC. Amino acids: CASSRLVGAPAEQFF.